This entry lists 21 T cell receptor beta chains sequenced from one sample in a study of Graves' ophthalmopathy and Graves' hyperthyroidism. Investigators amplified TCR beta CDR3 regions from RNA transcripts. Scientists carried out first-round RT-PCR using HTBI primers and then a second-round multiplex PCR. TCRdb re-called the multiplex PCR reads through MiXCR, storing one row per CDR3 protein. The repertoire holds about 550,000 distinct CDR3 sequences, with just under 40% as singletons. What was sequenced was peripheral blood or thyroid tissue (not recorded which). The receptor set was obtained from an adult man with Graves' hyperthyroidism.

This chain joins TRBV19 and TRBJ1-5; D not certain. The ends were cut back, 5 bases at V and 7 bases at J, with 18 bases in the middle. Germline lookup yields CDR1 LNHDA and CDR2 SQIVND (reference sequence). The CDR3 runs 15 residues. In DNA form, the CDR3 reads TGTGCCAGTAGTCAGGCACATCGGGATGAGCAGCCCCAGCATTTT. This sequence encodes CASSQAHRDEQPQHF.

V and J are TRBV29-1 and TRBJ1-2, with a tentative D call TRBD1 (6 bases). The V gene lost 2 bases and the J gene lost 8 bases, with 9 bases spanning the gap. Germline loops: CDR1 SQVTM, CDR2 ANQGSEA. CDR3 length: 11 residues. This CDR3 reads CSVERGMGYTF. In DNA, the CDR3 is TGCAGCGTTGAAAGGGGGATGGGCTACACCTTC. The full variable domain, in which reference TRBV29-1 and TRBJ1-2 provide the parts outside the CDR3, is SAVISQKPSRDICQRGTSLTIQCQVDSQVTMMFWYRQQPGQSLTLIATANQGSEATYESGFVIDKFPISRPNLTFSTLTVSNMSPEDSSIYLCSVERGMGYTFGSGTRLTVV.

CDR3 region: CASSFLGYYGYTF. In nucleotides, the CDR3 is TGTGCCAGCAGTTTTCTGGGTTACTATGGCTACACCTTC. The genes are TRBV2 and TRBJ1-2; D gene uncertain. Trimming took off 5 bases at V and 3 bases at J, with 10 bases between the two ends. The CDR3 length is 13 residues. CDR1 and CDR2 (germline): SNHLY, FYNNEI. The full variable domain, with the rest looked up from reference TRBV2 and TRBJ1-2, is EPEVTQTPSHQVTQMGQEVILRCVPISNHLYFYWYRQILGQKVEFLVSFYNNEISEKSEIFDDQFSVERPDGSNFTLKIRSTKLEDSAMYFCASSFLGYYGYTFGSGTRLTVV.

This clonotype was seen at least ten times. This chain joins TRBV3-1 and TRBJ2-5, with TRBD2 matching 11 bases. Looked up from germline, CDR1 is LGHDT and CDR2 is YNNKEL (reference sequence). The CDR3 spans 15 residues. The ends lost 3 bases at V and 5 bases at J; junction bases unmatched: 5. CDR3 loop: CASSHALAGDETQYF. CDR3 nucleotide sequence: TGTGCCAGCAGCCACGCACTAGCGGGAGATGAGACCCAGTACTTC.

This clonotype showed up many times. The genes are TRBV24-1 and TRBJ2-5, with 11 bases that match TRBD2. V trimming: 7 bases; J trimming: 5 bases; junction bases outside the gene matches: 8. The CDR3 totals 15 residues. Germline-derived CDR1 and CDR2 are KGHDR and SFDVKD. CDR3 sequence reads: CATSSRLAGFETQYF. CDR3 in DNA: TGTGCCACCAGCTCAAGACTAGCGGGATTTGAGACCCAGTACTTC.

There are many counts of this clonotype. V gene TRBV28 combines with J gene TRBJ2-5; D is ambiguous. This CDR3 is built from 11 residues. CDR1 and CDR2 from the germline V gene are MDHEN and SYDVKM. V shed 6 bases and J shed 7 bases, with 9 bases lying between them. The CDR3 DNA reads TGTGCCAGCAGGGGCCTGGGGACCCAGTACTTC. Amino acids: CASRGLGTQYF.

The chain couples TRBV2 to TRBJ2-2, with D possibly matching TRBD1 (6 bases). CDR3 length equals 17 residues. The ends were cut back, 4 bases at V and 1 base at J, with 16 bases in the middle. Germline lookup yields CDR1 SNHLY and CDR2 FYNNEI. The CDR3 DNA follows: TGTGCCAGCAGTGCTAGAGAGGGGACAAAGAACACCGGGGAGCTGTTTTTT. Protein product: CASSAREGTKNTGELFF. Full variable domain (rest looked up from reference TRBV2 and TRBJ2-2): EPEVTQTPSHQVTQMGQEVILRCVPISNHLYFYWYRQILGQKVEFLVSFYNNEISEKSEIFDDQFSVERPDGSNFTLKIRSTKLEDSAMYFCASSAREGTKNTGELFFGEGSRLTVL.

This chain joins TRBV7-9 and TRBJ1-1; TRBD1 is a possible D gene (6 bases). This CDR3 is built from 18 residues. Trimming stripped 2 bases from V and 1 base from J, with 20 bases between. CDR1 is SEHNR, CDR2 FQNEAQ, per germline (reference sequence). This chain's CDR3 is CASSLQAGGPLPNTEAFF. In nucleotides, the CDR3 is TGTGCCAGCAGCTTACAAGCGGGGGGGCCCCTTCCGAACACTGAAGCTTTCTTT. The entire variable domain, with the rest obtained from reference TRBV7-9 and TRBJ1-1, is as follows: DTGVSQNPRHKITKRGQNVTFRCDPISEHNRLYWYRQTLGQGPEFLTYFQNEAQLEKSRLLSDRFSAERPKGSFSTLEIQRTEQGDSAMYLCASSLQAGGPLPNTEAFFGQGTRLTVV.

CDR3 loop: CASTPAGVRGTDTQYF. The CDR3 DNA reads as TGTGCCAGCACCCCCGCGGGAGTTCGTGGCACAGATACGCAGTATTTT. The chain is built from TRBV6-5 and TRBJ2-3, with 7 bases matching TRBD2. The germline gives CDR1 MNHEY, CDR2 SVGAGI. V shed 7 bases and J 1 base; nucleotides not matched to a gene: 11. There are 16 residues in the CDR3.

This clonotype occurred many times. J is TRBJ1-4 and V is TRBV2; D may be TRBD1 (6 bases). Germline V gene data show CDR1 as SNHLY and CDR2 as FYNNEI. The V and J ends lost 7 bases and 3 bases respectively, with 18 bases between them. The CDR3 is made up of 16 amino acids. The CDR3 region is CASTSPGEGANEKLFF. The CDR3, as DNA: TGTGCCAGCACCTCGCCGGGGGAGGGGGCTAATGAAAAACTGTTTTTT.

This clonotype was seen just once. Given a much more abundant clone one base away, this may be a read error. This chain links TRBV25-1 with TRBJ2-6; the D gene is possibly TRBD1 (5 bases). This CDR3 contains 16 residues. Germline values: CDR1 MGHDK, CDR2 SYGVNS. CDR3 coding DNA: TGTGCCAGCAGTTCCCGGACGCGCTCTGGGGCCGACGTCCTGACTTTC. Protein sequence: CASSSRTRSGADVLTF. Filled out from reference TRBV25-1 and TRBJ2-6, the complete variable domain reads EADIYQTPRYLVIGTGKKITLECSQTMGHDKMYWYQQDPGMELHLIHYSYGVNSTEKGDLSSESTVSRIRTEHFPLTLESARPSHTSQYLCASSSRTRSGADVLTFGAGSRLTVL.

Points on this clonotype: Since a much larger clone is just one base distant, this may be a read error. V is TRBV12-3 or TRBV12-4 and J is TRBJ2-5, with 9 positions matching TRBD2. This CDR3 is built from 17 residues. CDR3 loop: CASSFGTTSGSQETQCF. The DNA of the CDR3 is TGTGCCAGCAGTTTTGGAACGACTAGCGGATCCCAAGAGACCCAGTGCTTC.

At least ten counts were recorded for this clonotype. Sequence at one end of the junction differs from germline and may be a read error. The CDR3 DNA reads as TGTGCCGGTAGACAGGCTTCATACGAGCAGTACTTC. As protein: CAGRQASYEQYF. This chain connects TRBV19 to TRBJ2-7; maybe TRBD1 (6 bases). The V gene's germline CDR1 is LNHDA and CDR2 SQIVND (reference sequence). The CDR3 is made up of 12 amino acids.

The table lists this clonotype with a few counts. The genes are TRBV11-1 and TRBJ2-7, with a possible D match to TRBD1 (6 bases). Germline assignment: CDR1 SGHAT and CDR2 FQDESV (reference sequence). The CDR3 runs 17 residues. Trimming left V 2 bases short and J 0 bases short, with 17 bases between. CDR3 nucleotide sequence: TGTGCCAGCAGCTTATGGGGCAGGGGAAAAAGCTCCTACGAGCAGTACTTC. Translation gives CASSLWGRGKSSYEQYF.

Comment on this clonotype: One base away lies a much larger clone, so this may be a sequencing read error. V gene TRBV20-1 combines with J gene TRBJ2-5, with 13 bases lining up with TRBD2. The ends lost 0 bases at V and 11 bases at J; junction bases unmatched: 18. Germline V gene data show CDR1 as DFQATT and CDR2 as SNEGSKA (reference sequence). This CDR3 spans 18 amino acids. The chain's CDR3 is CSARDNRMGTSGITGQYF. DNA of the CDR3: TGCAGTGCTAGAGATAACCGGATGGGGACTAGCGGGATTACCGGGCAGTACTTC.

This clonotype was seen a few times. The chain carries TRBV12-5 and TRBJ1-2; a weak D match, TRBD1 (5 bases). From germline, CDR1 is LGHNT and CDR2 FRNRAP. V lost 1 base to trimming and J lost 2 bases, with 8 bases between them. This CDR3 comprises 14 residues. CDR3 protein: CASGLAGRNYGYTF. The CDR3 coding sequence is TGTGCTAGTGGTTTGGCAGGGAGAAACTATGGCTACACCTTC. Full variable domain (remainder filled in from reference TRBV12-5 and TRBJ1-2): DARVTQTPRHKVTEMGQEVTMRCQPILGHNTVFWYRQTMMQGLELLAYFRNRAPLDDSGMPKDRFSAEMPDATLATLKIQPSEPRDSAVYFCASGLAGRNYGYTFGSGTRLTVV.

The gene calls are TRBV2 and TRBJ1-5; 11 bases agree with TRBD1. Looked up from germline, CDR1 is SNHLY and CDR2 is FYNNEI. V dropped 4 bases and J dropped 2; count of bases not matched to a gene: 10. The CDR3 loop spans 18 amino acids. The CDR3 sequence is CASSAPDRGRGGNQPQHF. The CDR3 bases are TGTGCCAGCAGTGCGCCGGACAGGGGGCGCGGTGGCAATCAGCCCCAGCATTTT.

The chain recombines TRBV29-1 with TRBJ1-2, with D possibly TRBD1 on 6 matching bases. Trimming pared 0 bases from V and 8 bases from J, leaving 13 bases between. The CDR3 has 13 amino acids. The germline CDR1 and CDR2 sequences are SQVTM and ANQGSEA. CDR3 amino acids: CSVEDVGAEGYTF. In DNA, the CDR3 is TGCAGCGTTGAAGATGTGGGGGCGGAGGGCTACACCTTC.

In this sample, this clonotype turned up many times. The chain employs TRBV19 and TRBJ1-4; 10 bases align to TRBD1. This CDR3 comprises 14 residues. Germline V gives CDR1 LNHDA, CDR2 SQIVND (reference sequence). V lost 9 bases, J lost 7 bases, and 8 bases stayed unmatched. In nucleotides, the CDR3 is TGTGCCAGCAGGGGACAGGGGATCGGTGAAAAACTGTTTTTT. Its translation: CASRGQGIGEKLFF.

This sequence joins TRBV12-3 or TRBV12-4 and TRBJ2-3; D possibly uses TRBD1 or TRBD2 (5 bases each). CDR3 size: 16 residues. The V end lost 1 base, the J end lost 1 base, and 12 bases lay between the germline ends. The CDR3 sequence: CASSLGPPGRTDTQYF. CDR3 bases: TGTGCCAGCAGTTTAGGGCCCCCGGGGCGCACAGATACGCAGTATTTT.

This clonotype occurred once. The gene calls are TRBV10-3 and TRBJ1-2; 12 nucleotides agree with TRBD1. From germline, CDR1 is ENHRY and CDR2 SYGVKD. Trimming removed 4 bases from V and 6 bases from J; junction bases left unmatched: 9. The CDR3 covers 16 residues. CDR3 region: CAISGTGTGGFDGYTF. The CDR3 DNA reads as TGTGCCATCAGTGGGACCGGGACAGGGGGCTTTGATGGCTACACCTTC.